Here is one T cell receptor (beta chain) with its context. Its matching antigen is unknown. Sorting from PBMCs produced CD4+ and CD8+ T cells. This entry comes from a study of CD8+ T cells in alopecia areata. In the study overall: The protocol delivered tofacitinib for 6 to 18 months, then withdrew it for 6 months.

Extraction and reverse transcription of RNA yielded cDNA as the sequencing template. Data came from immunoSEQ multiplex PCR; TCRdb stores just in-frame clones and leaves some out. The sample has about 130,000 clones, approximately 49% seen once; the top ten hold approximately 19%. The CDR3 loop spans 14 amino acids. Germline V gene data show CDR1 as GTSNPN and CDR2 as SVGIG (reference sequence). V lost 2 bases to trimming and J lost 5 bases; unmatched junction nucleotides: 8. Whole-study findings and limits: Patients shared TCRs less clearly than mice did, possibly owing to HLA. Scalp samples also yield sequences of resident alphabeta T cells from normal skin.

This TCR came from a human donor with alopecia areata. This rearrangement joins TRBV30 to TRBJ1-2; 7 positions agree with TRBD1. The material sequenced was CD8+ T cells sorted from blood, taken at week 0. CDR3 amino acids: CAWSMGPGGYGYTF. The CDR3 DNA follows: TGTGCCTGGAGTATGGGGCCAGGGGGGTATGGCTACACCTTC.